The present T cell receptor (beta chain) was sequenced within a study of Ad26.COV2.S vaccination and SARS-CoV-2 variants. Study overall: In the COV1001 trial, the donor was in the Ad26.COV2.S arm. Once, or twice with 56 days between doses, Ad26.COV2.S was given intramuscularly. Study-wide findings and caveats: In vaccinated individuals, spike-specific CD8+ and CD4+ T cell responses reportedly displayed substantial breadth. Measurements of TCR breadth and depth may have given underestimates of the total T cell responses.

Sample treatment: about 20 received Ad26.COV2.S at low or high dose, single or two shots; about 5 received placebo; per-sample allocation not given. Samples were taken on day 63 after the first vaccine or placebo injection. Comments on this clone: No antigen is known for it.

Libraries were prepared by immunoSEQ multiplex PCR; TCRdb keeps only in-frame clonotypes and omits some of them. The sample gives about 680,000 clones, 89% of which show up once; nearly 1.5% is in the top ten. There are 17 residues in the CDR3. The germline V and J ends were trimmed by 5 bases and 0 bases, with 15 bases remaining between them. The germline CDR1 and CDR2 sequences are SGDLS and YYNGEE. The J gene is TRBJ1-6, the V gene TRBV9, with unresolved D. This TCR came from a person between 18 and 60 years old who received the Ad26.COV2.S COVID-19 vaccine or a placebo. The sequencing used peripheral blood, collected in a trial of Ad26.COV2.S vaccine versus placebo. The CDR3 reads CASSQAAVGSYNSPLHF. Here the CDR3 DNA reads TGTGCCAGCAGTCAGGCGGCCGTAGGCTCCTATAATTCACCCCTCCACTTT.